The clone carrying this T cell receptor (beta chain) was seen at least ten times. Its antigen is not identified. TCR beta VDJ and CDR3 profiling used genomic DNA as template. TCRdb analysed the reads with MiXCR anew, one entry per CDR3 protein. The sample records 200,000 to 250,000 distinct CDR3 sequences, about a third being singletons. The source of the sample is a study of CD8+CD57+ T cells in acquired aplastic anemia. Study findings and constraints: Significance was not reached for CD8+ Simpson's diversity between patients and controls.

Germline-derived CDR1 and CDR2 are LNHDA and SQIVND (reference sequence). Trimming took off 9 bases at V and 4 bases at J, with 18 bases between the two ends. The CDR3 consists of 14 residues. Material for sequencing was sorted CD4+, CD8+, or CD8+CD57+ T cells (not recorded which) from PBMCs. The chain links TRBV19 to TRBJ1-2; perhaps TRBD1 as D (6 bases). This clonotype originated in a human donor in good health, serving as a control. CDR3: CASLGIGGTYGYTF. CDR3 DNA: TGTGCCAGCCTCGGCATAGGGGGTACCTATGGCTACACCTTC.